This T cell receptor beta chain was identified during a study of cytotoxic CD8 clonotypes in ibrutinib-treated CLL. Study information: Among the samples, the mean was about 260,000 productive templates and some 100,000 productive rearrangements. Study conclusions and caveats: Clonality at baseline surpassed age-matched healthy donors and tracked circulating CD8+ T-cell counts. Public clonotypes, found uncommonly, either contracted or stayed stable on treatment.

This CDR3 spans 16 amino acids. The V and J ends lost 2 bases and 0 bases respectively, with 13 bases between them. The germline V gene has CDR1 MDHEN and CDR2 SYDVKM. Worth noting for this clone: Antigen specificity is unknown.

Depths of 1 in 200,000 to 1 in 1 million T cells were the sequencing target. Clones were read by immunoSEQ multiplex PCR, and TCRdb kept only the in-frame ones, dropping some. The repertoire includes roughly 200,000 clones, around 70% of them detected once, and roughly 5.8% sits in the top ten. This sequence originates from a human donor with chronic lymphocytic leukemia. The material was PBMCs, obtained after 12 months of ibrutinib treatment. This chain connects TRBV28 to TRBJ1-1, with D tentatively TRBD1 (5 bases). The CDR3 sequence: CASSLGAATLNTEAFF. The CDR3 nucleotides are TGTGCCAGCAGTTTAGGGGCAGCTACCTTGAACACTGAAGCTTTCTTT.